The sequence of this T cell receptor beta chain was determined in a study of control samples from healthy donors and cancer patients. This clone was seen just once. Germline V gene lookup returns CDR1 MNHEY and CDR2 SVGAGI. The CDR3 is 13 residues long. V lost 6 bases to trimming and J lost 7 bases, with 13 bases between them. TCRdb keeps only in-frame clones here, not all; method: immunoSEQ multiplex PCR. Of 140,000 to 150,000 clones in the sample, 90% to 95% were seen once. Sequenced input: blood. This sequence joins TRBV6-5 and TRBJ1-5, with D maybe TRBD1 (5 bases). This TCR came from a man between 18 and 29 years old in good health. The CDR3 nucleotides are TGTGCCAGCAGCCAAGGGGATGACCAGCCCCAGCATTTT. Encoded protein: CASSQGDDQPQHF.